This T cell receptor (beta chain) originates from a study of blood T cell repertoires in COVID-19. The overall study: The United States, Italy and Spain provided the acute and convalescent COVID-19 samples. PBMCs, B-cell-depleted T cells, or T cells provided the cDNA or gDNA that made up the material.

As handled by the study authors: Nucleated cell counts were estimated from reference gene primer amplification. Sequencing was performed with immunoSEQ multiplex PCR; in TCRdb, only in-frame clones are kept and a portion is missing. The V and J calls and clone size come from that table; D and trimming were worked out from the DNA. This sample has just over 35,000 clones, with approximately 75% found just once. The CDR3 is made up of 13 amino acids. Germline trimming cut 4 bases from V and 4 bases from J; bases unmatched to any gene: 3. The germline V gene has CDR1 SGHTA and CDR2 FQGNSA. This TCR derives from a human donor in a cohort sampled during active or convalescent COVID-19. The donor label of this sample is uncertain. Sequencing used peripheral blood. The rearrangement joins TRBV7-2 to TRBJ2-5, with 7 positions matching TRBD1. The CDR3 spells CASSSWTGETQYF. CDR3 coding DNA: TGTGCCAGCAGCTCATGGACAGGAGAGACCCAGTACTTC.